This T cell receptor beta chain was identified in a study of T-cell reconstitution after alpha-beta-depleted transplantation in children. This CDR3 is built from 13 residues. CDR1 LNHNV and CDR2 YYDKDF come from the germline V gene (reference sequence). V was shortened by 4 bases and J by 4 bases, with 8 bases between the two germline ends. This sample's TCRbeta library carried unique molecular identifier barcodes. TCRdb redid the calling of the PCR reads with MiXCR, one entry per CDR3 protein. The repertoire holds 450,000 to 600,000 distinct CDR3 sequences, with around 19% as singletons. This clonotype was seen a handful of times.

The rearrangement uses TRBV15 and TRBJ2-1; no firm D call. This receptor was taken from a human donor who donated a stem cell graft to a child with acute lymphoblastic leukemia. The sample was PBMCs from the stem cell graft donor, taken from the stem cell graft. In DNA form, the CDR3 reads TGTGCCACCAGCAAGACCCGTTACAATGAGCAGTTCTTC. Translated, it gives CATSKTRYNEQFF.